Following are 26 T cell receptor beta chains from one sample sequenced in a study of CD8 T cells in Susac syndrome. Reverse transcription of roughly 0.45 to 1 ug RNA used random hexamers. From the immunoSEQ multiplex PCR reads, TCRdb called clonotypes with MiXCR, one entry per CDR3 protein. This repertoire shows about 200,000 distinct CDR3 sequences, 85% to 95% found once; its top ten account for 0.082%. Sequencing was carried out using CD4+ T cells from PBMCs. The receptor source for this set is a human donor with multiple sclerosis.

This clonotype was seen more than once but under ten times. V gene TRBV29-1 combines with J gene TRBJ2-5; D is possibly TRBD2 (5 bases). CDR1 is SQVTM, CDR2 ANQGSEA, per germline. V was trimmed by 6 bases and J by 3 bases, leaving 5 bases between them. The CDR3 runs 10 residues. The CDR3 spells CSVGEETQYF. The CDR3 coding sequence is TGCAGCGTCGGGGAAGAGACCCAGTACTTC.

V usage is TRBV25-1 and J usage is TRBJ1-2; 7 nucleotides match TRBD1. CDR1 and CDR2 (germline): MGHDK, SYGVNS. Trimming removed 5 bases from V and 2 bases from J; junction bases left unmatched: 5. This CDR3 has 14 residues. The CDR3 loop reads CASSITGENYGYTF. The CDR3 DNA follows: TGTGCCAGCAGTATCACAGGGGAGAACTATGGCTACACCTTC.

The chain uses TRBV18 and TRBJ2-1; 11 positions match TRBD2. Trimming cost V 3 bases and J 7 bases; bases outside gene matches: 8. This CDR3 has 16 amino acids. Looked up from germline, CDR1 is KGHSH and CDR2 is LQKENI. The CDR3 loop reads CASSPNSGGALNEQFF. In DNA, the CDR3 is TGTGCCAGCTCACCCAATAGCGGGGGGGCTCTAAATGAGCAGTTCTTC.

The chain uses TRBV29-1 and TRBJ1-2, with 8 bases aligning to TRBD1. The CDR3 extends over 15 amino acids. Germline CDR1 is SQVTM and CDR2 is ANQGSEA. The V gene end was trimmed by 1 base and the J gene end by 0 bases; junction bases not matched to a gene: 4. DNA for the CDR3: TGCAGCGTTGAAGGGACAGGGACGTCTAACTATGGCTACACCTTC. The encoded protein is CSVEGTGTSNYGYTF.

As for this clonotype: Compared with germline, one end of the junction differs, possibly owing to a read error. V is TRBV7-2 and J is TRBJ2-2; maybe TRBD1 (6 bases). This CDR3 is built from 13 residues. Germline assignment: CDR1 SGHTA and CDR2 FQGNSA. In DNA form, the CDR3 reads TGTGCCAGCAGATGGGACAACAGCGGGGAGCTGTTTTTT. This sequence encodes CASRWDNSGELFF.

The chain uses TRBV20-1 and TRBJ2-7; possible D gene TRBD2, 6 bases. V was trimmed by 0 bases and J by 3 bases, leaving 15 bases between them. The CDR3 extends over 15 amino acids. Looked up from germline, CDR1 is DFQATT and CDR2 is SNEGSKA (reference sequence). The CDR3 DNA follows: TGCAGTGCTAGAGACGGTCGACGGGGGAGCTACGAGCAGTACGTC. It is translated as CSARDGRRGSYEQYV.

This chain uses TRBV18 with TRBJ1-1; D uncertain. The germline V gene has CDR1 KGHSH and CDR2 LQKENI. V lost 6 bases and J 6 bases, leaving 17 bases between the germline ends. The length of the CDR3 is 14 residues. CDR3 DNA: TGTGCCAGCTCCTACACCCAAGGTGGGGCTGAAGCTTTCTTT. Protein product: CASSYTQGGAEAFF.

J is TRBJ1-3 and V is TRBV28; D not certain. Germline V gives CDR1 MDHEN, CDR2 SYDVKM. V was trimmed by 4 bases and J by 0 bases, leaving 13 bases between them. The CDR3 runs 16 residues. CDR3 bases: TGTGCCAGCAGTTCCGCTCGGTTCGACTCTGGAAACACCATATATTTT. Its protein is CASSSARFDSGNTIYF.

This chain links TRBV2 with TRBJ1-1; the D gene is possibly TRBD1 (5 bases). The germline CDR1 and CDR2 sequences are SNHLY and FYNNEI. This CDR3 has 14 amino acids. V was cut by 11 bases and J by 1 base, with 17 bases left in between. CDR3 region: CADYPGQGNTEAFF. The DNA for the CDR3 is TGTGCCGACTATCCGGGTCAGGGGAACACTGAAGCTTTCTTT.

The chain carries TRBV9 and TRBJ1-2; D is ambiguous. V dropped 0 bases and J dropped 2 bases, with 11 bases sitting between them. Germline CDR1 is SGDLS and CDR2 is YYNGEE. The CDR3 totals 15 residues. CDR3 region: CASSVGVGSNYGYTF. CDR3 DNA: TGTGCCAGCAGCGTAGGAGTTGGGTCCAACTATGGCTACACCTTC.

This clonotype came up once. The chain links TRBV2 to TRBJ2-3, with a possible D match to TRBD2 (5 bases). Trimming pared 8 bases from V and 6 bases from J, leaving 18 bases between. This CDR3 has 14 amino acids. Germline V lookup: CDR1 SNHLY, CDR2 FYNNEI. Written as DNA, the CDR3 is TGTGCCAGCCTCCGTACCCTAGGGAGCGATACGCAGTATTTT. Translated: CASLRTLGSDTQYF.

J is TRBJ2-1 and V is TRBV3-1; 7 bases align to TRBD1. The CDR3 length is 14 residues. V lost 5 bases and J lost 5; bases outside the gene matches: 6. Per the germline V gene, CDR1 is LGHDT and CDR2 is YNNKEL (reference sequence). CDR3 sequence: CASSTGVMNNEQFF. DNA for the CDR3: TGTGCCAGCAGCACAGGGGTTATGAACAATGAGCAGTTCTTC.

This clonotype is a singleton in its sample. As DNA, the CDR3 is TGTGCCAGCACGAGGGGCTCGGACTATGGCTACACCTTC. It is translated as CASTRGSDYGYTF. This rearrangement joins TRBV6-5 to TRBJ1-2, with TRBD1 as a possible D gene (5 bases). Trimming stripped 7 bases from V and 3 bases from J, with 12 bases between. The CDR3 sequence is 13 residues long. Germline V CDR1 and CDR2: MNHEY, SVGAGI.

V gene TRBV20-1 combines with J gene TRBJ2-3, with D unclear. Germline values: CDR1 DFQATT, CDR2 SNEGSKA (reference sequence). This CDR3 region has 14 residues. Trimming shortened V by 0 bases and J by 3 bases, and 10 bases separated the two germline ends. The CDR3 loop reads CSAREVAGTDTQYF. DNA of the CDR3: TGCAGTGCTAGAGAGGTGGCCGGAACAGATACGCAGTATTTT.

V usage is TRBV27 and J usage is TRBJ2-1, with 9 bases aligning to TRBD1. V lost 4 bases and J lost 12; bases outside the gene matches: 13. The CDR3 loop spans 15 amino acids. Germline assignment: CDR1 MNHEY and CDR2 SMNVEV (reference sequence). Here the CDR3 DNA reads TGTGCCAGCAGTTCCCGGGACAGGGTGCGTATTGGGCAGTTCTTC. It specifies CASSSRDRVRIGQFF.

The chain has TRBV3-1 and TRBJ1-1; TRBD1 is a possible D gene (6 bases). Trimming cost V 4 bases and J 4 bases, with 13 bases left between them. Germline loops: CDR1 LGHDT, CDR2 YNNKEL (reference sequence). CDR3 length: 14 residues. This CDR3 reads CASSRYREATEAFF. The CDR3, as DNA: TGTGCCAGCAGCCGTTACAGGGAGGCCACTGAAGCTTTCTTT.

The chain uses TRBV25-1 and TRBJ2-2; the D is unclear. CDR1 MGHDK and CDR2 SYGVNS come from the germline V gene. V was trimmed by 5 bases and J by 5 bases, leaving 6 bases between them. The CDR3 totals 12 residues. The CDR3 DNA reads as TGTGCCAGCAGTCACGGGACCGGGGAGCTGTTTTTT. This encodes CASSHGTGELFF. The whole variable domain, remainder taken from reference TRBV25-1 and TRBJ2-2, is EADIYQTPRYLVIGTGKKITLECSQTMGHDKMYWYQQDPGMELHLIHYSYGVNSTEKGDLSSESTVSRIRTEHFPLTLESARPSHTSQYLCASSHGTGELFFGEGSRLTVL.

The chain has TRBV11-2 and TRBJ2-3; D unclear. Germline-derived CDR1 and CDR2 are SGHAT and FQNNGV. This CDR3 comprises 14 residues. V was shortened by 1 base and J by 7 bases, with 12 bases between the two germline ends. The DNA of the CDR3 is TGTGCCAGCAGCTTAGCCGGCAGAACGAATACGCAGTATTTT. It specifies CASSLAGRTNTQYF.

This chain links TRBV6-5 with TRBJ2-1; TRBD1 agrees at 7 bases. CDR3 length: 14 amino acids. CDR1 MNHEY and CDR2 SVGAGI come from the germline V gene. The ends lost 4 bases at V and 1 base at J; junction bases unmatched: 1. CDR3 amino acids: CASSSGQSYNEQFF. In DNA form, the CDR3 reads TGTGCCAGCAGTTCGGGACAGTCCTACAATGAGCAGTTCTTC.

This chain connects TRBV20-1 to TRBJ1-2; TRBD1 matches at 8 bases. This CDR3 contains 13 residues. The V gene's germline CDR1 is DFQATT and CDR2 SNEGSKA (reference sequence). V was clipped by 3 bases and J by 5 bases; unmatched bases: 5. CDR3 sequence: CSARDRAGYGYTF. As DNA, the CDR3 is TGCAGTGCTAGGGACAGGGCAGGGTATGGCTACACCTTC.

The chain joins TRBV4-1 to TRBJ2-1, with 9 bases aligning to TRBD1. Germline CDR1 MGHRA, CDR2 YSYEKL. V gave up 4 bases and J gave up 7 bases; unmatched junction bases: 5. This CDR3 has 14 residues. The CDR3: CASSRDRVKNEQFF. CDR3 nucleotides: TGCGCCAGCAGCCGGGACAGGGTAAAGAATGAGCAGTTCTTC.

The V and J genes are TRBV7-9 and TRBJ2-3, with 7 bases that match TRBD2. Germline loops: CDR1 SEHNR, CDR2 FQNEAQ (reference sequence). J lost 2 bases, V lost 3 bases, and 8 bases had no gene match. This CDR3 contains 16 residues. The CDR3 region has the DNA TGTGCCAGCAGCTTGATCAAGAGCGGGGTCACAGATACGCAGTATTTT. This encodes CASSLIKSGVTDTQYF.

The chain recombines TRBV12-3 or TRBV12-4 with TRBJ1-2; TRBD1 agrees at 11 bases. The V gene end was trimmed by 10 bases and the J gene end by 2 bases; junction bases not matched to a gene: 3. CDR3 length equals 13 residues. The CDR3 region is CANGQGANYGYTF. As DNA, the CDR3 is TGTGCCAATGGACAGGGGGCAAACTATGGCTACACCTTC.

The V call is TRBV27, the J call TRBJ2-7; 7 bases are shared with TRBD1. The CDR3 is made up of 15 amino acids. CDR1 MNHEY and CDR2 SMNVEV come from the germline V gene (reference sequence). Here the CDR3 DNA reads TGTGCCAGCAGTATATCGGACAGGCAAACCTACGAGCAGTACGTC. Encoded protein: CASSISDRQTYEQYV.

The chain employs TRBV30 and TRBJ1-5; D gene uncertain. The germline V gene has CDR1 GTSNPN and CDR2 SVGIG (reference sequence). The CDR3 covers 12 residues. The V and J ends lost 0 bases and 11 bases respectively, with 11 bases between them. The CDR3 coding sequence is TGTGCCTGGAGTGTAAACCCCCACTCCCAGCATTTT. Translated, it gives CAWSVNPHSQHF.

The J gene is TRBJ2-1, the V gene TRBV10-3, with a possible D match to TRBD2 (6 bases). In germline, CDR1 is ENHRY, CDR2 SYGVKD. Trimming took 10 bases from V and 5 from J, leaving 12 bases between them. The CDR3 runs 12 residues. The CDR3 DNA reads as TGTGCCACCGGGAGTTTTGACAATGAGCAGTTCTTC. Residues: CATGSFDNEQFF.